This T cell receptor beta chain originates from a study of memory CD4+ T cells and cytomegalovirus serostatus. Findings and limits, study-wide: Repertoires predicted CMV serostatus with median bootstrapped AUC of about 0.94.

The sort gate was single viable CD3+CD4+CD8-CD45RO+ cells for memory CD4+ T cells. Donors' CMV status reflects serum IgG against pp150, pp28, p38, p52. Total CD4+ T cells were enriched by CD4 positive selection. This table comes from immunoSEQ multiplex PCR, and its TCRdb copy is limited to in-frame clones, with some not included. The table lists about 45,000 clones, around 80% of them singletons. Of note for this clone: Its cognate antigen is unknown.

V dropped 5 bases and J dropped 4 bases, with 14 bases sitting between them. The germline CDR1 and CDR2 sequences are SEHNR and FQNEAQ (reference sequence). The CDR3 covers 14 residues. The chain has TRBV7-9 and TRBJ1-1, with D possibly matching TRBD1 (5 bases). This sequence was found in an adult in good health and CMV-seronegative. Material: memory CD4+ T cells from blood. CDR3 nucleotides: TGTGCCAGCAGCCCCGGGACCCTGGCCACTGAAGCTTTCTTT. Its protein product is CASSPGTLATEAFF.